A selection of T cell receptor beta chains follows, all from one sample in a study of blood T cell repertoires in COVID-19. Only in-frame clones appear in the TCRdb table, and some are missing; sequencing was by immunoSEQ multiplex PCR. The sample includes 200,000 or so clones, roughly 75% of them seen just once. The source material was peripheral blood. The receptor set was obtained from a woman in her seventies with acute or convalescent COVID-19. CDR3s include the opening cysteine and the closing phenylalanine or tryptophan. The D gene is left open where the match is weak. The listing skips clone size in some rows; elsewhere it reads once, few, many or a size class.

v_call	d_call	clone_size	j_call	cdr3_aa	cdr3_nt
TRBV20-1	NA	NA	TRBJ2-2	CSASSSSGPGELFF	TGCAGTGCTAGTTCCAGCTCAGGGCCCGGGGAGCTGTTTTTT
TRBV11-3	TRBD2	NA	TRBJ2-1	CASSQPGLYNEQFF	TGTGCCAGCAGCCAACCGGGACTATACAATGAGCAGTTCTTC
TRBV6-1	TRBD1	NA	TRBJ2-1	CASREGTGGSDEQFF	TGTGCCAGCAGGGAAGGGACAGGGGGCTCTGATGAGCAGTTCTTC
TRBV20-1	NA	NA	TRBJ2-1	CSASNQYNEQFF	TGCAGTGCTAGTAACCAGTACAATGAGCAGTTCTTC
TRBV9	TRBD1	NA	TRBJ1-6	CASSVGTANSPLHF	TGTGCCAGCAGCGTCGGGACAGCTAATTCACCCCTCCACTTT
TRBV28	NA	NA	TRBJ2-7	CASSRTGTLSYEQYF	TGTGCCAGCAGTCGGACCGGGACATTATCCTACGAGCAGTACTTC
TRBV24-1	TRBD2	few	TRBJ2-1	CATSDPGLAGGNEQFF	TGTGCCACCAGTGACCCGGGACTAGCGGGAGGCAATGAGCAGTTCTTC
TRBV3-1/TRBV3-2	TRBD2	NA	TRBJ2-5	CASSPSLAGVETQYF	TGTGCCAGCAGCCCATCACTAGCGGGAGTAGAGACCCAGTACTTC
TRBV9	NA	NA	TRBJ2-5	CASSPTQGQETQYF	TGTGCCAGCAGCCCTACACAGGGTCAAGAGACCCAGTACTTC
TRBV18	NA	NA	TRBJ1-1	CASSPVTGGTEAFF	TGTGCCAGCTCACCAGTCACTGGAGGCACTGAAGCTTTCTTT
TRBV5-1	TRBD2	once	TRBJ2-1	CASSLHLTSGTYNEQFF	TGCGCCAGCAGCTTGCACCTGACTAGCGGGACATACAATGAGCAGTTCTTC
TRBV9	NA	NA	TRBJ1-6	CASSVLPDRTFNSPLHF	TGTGCCAGCAGCGTTCTCCCCGACAGGACCTTTAATTCACCCCTCCACTTT
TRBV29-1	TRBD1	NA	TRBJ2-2	CSVLPPGGTGELFF	TGCAGCGTCCTCCCGCCAGGGGGCACCGGGGAGCTGTTTTTT
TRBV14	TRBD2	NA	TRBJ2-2	CASSQLSGSYTGELFF	TGTGCCAGCAGCCAACTTAGCGGGAGTTATACCGGGGAGCTGTTTTTT
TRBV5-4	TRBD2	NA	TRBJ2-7	CASSFELAGGLSYEQYF	TGTGCCAGCAGCTTCGAACTAGCGGGAGGACTCTCCTACGAGCAGTACTTC
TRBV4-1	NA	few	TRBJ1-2	CASSQDTRNYGYTF	TGCGCCAGCAGCCAAGACACCAGAAACTATGGCTACACCTTC
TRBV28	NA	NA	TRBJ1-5	CASMGRAQGEPQHF	TGTGCCAGCATGGGGAGGGCCCAAGGGGAGCCCCAGCATTTT